The clone carrying this T cell receptor beta chain appeared a single time. The data are from a study of blood T cell repertoires in COVID-19. Overall study context: The origin of the acute and convalescent COVID-19 samples was the United States, Italy and Spain. T cells, B-cell-depleted T cells, or PBMCs provided the cDNA or gDNA that served as material.

Per the study methods: Reference gene primer amplification yielded estimated nucleated cell counts. The method was immunoSEQ multiplex PCR; TCRdb's version includes in-frame clones alone and lacks a portion of them. V, J and clone size derive from that table, while D and trimming were established from the DNA sequence. The repertoire holds about 33,000 clones, with just over 85% as singletons. The CDR3 loop spans 14 amino acids. Germline-derived CDR1 and CDR2 are SNHLY and FYNNEI. The ends lost 6 bases at V and 4 bases at J; junction bases unmatched: 4. The specimen sequenced was peripheral blood. This clonotype originated in a woman older than 75 with active or convalescent COVID-19. The rearrangement uses TRBV2 and TRBJ1-5; 9 bases agree with TRBD1. The CDR3 is CASRDRGPNQPQHF. CDR3 coding DNA: TGTGCCAGCAGGGACAGGGGCCCTAATCAGCCCCAGCATTTT.